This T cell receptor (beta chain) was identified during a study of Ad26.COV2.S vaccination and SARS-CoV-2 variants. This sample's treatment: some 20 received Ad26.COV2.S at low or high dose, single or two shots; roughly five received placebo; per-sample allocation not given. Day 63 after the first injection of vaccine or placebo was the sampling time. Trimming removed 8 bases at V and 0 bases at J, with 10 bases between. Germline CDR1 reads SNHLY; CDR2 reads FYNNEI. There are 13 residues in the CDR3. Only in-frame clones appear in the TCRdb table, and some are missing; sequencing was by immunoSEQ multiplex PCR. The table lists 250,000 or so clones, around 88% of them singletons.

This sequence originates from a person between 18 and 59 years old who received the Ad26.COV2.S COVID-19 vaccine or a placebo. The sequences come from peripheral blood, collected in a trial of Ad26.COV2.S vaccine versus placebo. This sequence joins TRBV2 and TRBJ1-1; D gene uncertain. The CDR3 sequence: CASSREMNTEAFF. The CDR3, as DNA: TGTGCCAGCTCAAGGGAAATGAACACTGAAGCTTTCTTT.